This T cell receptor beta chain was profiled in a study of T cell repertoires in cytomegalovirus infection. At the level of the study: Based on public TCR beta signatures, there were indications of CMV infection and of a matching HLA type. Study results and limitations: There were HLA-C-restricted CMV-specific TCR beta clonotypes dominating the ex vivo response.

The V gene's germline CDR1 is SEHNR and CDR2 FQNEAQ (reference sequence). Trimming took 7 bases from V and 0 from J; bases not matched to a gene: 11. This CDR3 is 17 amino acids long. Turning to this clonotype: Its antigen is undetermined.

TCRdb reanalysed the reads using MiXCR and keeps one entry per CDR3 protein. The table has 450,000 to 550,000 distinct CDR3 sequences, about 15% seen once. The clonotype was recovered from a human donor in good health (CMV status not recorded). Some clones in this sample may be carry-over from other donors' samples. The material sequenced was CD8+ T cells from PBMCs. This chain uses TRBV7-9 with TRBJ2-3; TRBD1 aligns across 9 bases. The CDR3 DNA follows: TGTGCCAGCAAGCCCCCCGGGACAGGGTCTAGCACAGATACGCAGTATTTT. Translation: CASKPPGTGSSTDTQYF.